This TCR beta chain was captured in a study of Graves' ophthalmopathy and Graves' hyperthyroidism. The CDR3 has 16 residues. Germline lookup yields CDR1 SGHAT and CDR2 FQNNGV. Unmatched junction bases numbered 10, after V lost 5 bases and J lost 2 bases. The study, taken as a whole, reports: Blood was where most expanded thyroid clonotypes above 0.001 frequency also turned up. Predictions made by the model for ophthalmopathy progression reached approximately 70% sensitivity and almost 75% specificity.

This clonotype has just a few counts. Its antigen is not known. Moderate-to-severe activity, with CAS ≥3, NOSPECS ≥4 and duration under 3 months, characterized the donors with ophthalmopathy. Certain patients, namely those with other autoimmune diseases, uncontrolled infections, pregnancy or lactation, were excluded. Transcripts of RNA were the source for amplifying TCR beta CDR3 regions. The workflow started with a first-round RT-PCR run with HTBI primers and then moved on to a second-round multiplex PCR. MiXCR, run by TCRdb on the multiplex PCR reads, gives a single entry per CDR3 protein. The data hold 660,000 or so distinct CDR3 sequences, with more than 40% observed a single time.

V gene TRBV11-2 combines with J gene TRBJ2-5, with 8 bases identical to TRBD1. Material: peripheral blood. This TCR came from an adult man with Graves' ophthalmopathy. CDR3 loop: CASSHSGTGFQETQYF. CDR3 DNA: TGTGCCAGCAGCCATTCCGGGACAGGTTTTCAAGAGACCCAGTACTTC.